The source of this T cell receptor beta chain is a study of blood T cell repertoires in COVID-19. The CDR3 is made up of 12 amino acids. The V end was cut by 2 bases, the J end by 7 bases, with 9 bases between. The germline V gene has CDR1 SGHDT and CDR2 YYEEEE. This clone was counted once. As originally analysed: How many nucleated cells were present was estimated from reference gene primer amplification. The method was immunoSEQ multiplex PCR; TCRdb's version includes in-frame clones alone and lacks a portion of them. That table supplies the V and J calls and clone size; D and trimming were determined from the DNA. The sample holds 25,000 to 35,000 clones, 85% seen once.

The sequence was collected from a human donor in a cohort sampled during active COVID-19. Material for sequencing was peripheral blood. J is TRBJ1-2 and V is TRBV5-6; D perhaps matches TRBD1 (5 bases). CDR3 bases: TGTGCCAGCAGCTTAAGGGGAAGTGGCTACACCTTC. Encoded protein: CASSLRGSGYTF. Full variable domain (outside the CDR3, taken from reference TRBV5-6 and TRBJ1-2): DAGVTQSPTHLIKTRGQQVTLRCSPKSGHDTVSWYQQALGQGPQFIFQYYEEEERQRGNFPDRFSGHQFPNYSSELNVNALLLGDSALYLCASSLRGSGYTFGSGTRLTVV.